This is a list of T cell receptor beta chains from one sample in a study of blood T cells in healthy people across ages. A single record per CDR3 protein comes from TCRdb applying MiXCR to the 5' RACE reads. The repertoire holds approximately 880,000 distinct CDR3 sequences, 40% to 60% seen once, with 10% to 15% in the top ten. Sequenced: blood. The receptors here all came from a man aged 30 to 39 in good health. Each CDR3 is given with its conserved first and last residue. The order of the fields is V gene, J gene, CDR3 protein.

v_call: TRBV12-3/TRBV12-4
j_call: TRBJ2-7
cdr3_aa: CASSPQSGGASYEQYF

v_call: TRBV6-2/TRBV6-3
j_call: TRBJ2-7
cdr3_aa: CASSRGHHYEQYF

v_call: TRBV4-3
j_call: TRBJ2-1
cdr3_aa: CASSRLNGGYNEQFF

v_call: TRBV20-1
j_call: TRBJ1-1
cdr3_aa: CSATPSGRNTEAFF

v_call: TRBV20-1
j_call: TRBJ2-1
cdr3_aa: CSVHSGSSGNEQFF

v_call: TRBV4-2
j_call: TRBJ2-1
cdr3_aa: CASSQDFGTSWDEQFF

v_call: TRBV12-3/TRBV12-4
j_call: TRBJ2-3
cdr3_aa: CASSLSGGSGTDTQYF

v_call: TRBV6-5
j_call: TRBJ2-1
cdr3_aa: CASSYSKDGGDEQFF

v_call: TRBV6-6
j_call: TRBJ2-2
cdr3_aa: CASGDRAGELFF

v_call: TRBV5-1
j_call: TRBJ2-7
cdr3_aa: CASSSPGQLLYEQYF

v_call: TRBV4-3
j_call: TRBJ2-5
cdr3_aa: CASSQEIRSGGARETQYF

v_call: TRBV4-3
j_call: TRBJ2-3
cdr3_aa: CASSQDLGGPSLDTQYF

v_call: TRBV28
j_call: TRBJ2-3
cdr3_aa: CASSKLAGGGRTDTQYF

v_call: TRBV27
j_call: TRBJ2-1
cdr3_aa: CASKTSGVRNEQFF

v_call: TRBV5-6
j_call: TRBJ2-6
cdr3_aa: CASSLFLGQVFTGANVLTF

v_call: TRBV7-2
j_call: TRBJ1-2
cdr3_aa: CASSLAHTGTLSYGYTF

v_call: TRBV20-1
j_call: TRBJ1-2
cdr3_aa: CSARPDRGRDGYTF

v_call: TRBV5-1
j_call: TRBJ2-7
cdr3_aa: CASSPQGLNEQYF

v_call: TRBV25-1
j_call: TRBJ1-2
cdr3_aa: CASSEVGGKGAYGYTF

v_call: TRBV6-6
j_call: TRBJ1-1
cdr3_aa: CASNQQQGGVMNTEAFF

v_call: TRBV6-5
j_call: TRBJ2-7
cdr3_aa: CASSSRDGGSQEQYF

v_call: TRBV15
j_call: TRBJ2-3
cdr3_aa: CATSRDRGIGTQYF

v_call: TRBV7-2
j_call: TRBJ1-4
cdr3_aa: CASSLRGAQAEKLFF

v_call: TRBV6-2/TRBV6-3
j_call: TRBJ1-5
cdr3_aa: CASSDAQGTGGQPQHF

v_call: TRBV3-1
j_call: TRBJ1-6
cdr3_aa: CASSQGVGVLGSPLHF

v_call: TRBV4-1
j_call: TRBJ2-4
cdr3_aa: CASSQDTGNIQYF

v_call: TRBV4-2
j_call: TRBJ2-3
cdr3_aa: CASSQDPQLAGGPGSTDTQYF

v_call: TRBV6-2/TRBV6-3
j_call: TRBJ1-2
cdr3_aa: CASTPPGQRFYGYTF

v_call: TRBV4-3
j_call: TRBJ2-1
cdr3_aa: CASSQDGAHNEQFF

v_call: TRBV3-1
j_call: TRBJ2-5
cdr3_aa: CASSQVDPQETQYF

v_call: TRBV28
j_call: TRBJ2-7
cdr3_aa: CASSPGQGDEQYF

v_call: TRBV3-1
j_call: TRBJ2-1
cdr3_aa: CASSQEGAGEANEQFF

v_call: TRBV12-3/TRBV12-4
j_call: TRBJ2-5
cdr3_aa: CASRQWDSEQETQYF

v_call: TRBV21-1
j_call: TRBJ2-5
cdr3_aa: CASSKGVPLQETQYF

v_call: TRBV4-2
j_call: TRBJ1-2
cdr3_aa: CASSQDLETVVGGYTF

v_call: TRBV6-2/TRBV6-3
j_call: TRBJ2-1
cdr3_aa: CASRDRTGTSGGEQFF

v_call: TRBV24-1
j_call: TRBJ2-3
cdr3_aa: CATSDAKGSDTQYF